This TCR beta chain came from a study of blood T cell repertoires in COVID-19. Overall study: Material from acute and convalescent COVID-19 was sourced from the United States, Italy and Spain.

Original handling: Cell counts per sample came from amplifying reference gene primers. TCRdb's table, derived via immunoSEQ multiplex PCR, lists solely in-frame clones and lacks some. V and J calls plus clone size are reproduced from that table; the DNA served to infer D and trimming. The table shows 120,000 to 150,000 clones, with about 83% occurring only once. Germline V gene lookup returns CDR1 MNHEY and CDR2 SVGAGI. The CDR3 loop spans 14 amino acids. Trimming left V 6 bases short and J 3 bases short, with 14 bases between. This sequence joins TRBV6-5 and TRBJ1-2; D remains ambiguous. The sequencing sample was made of peripheral blood. The sequence was obtained from a woman between 40 and 55 years old with acute or convalescent COVID-19. CDR3 sequence reads: CASSPGYSYYGYTF. CDR3 DNA sequence: TGTGCCAGCAGCCCCGGATACAGCTACTATGGCTACACCTTC.